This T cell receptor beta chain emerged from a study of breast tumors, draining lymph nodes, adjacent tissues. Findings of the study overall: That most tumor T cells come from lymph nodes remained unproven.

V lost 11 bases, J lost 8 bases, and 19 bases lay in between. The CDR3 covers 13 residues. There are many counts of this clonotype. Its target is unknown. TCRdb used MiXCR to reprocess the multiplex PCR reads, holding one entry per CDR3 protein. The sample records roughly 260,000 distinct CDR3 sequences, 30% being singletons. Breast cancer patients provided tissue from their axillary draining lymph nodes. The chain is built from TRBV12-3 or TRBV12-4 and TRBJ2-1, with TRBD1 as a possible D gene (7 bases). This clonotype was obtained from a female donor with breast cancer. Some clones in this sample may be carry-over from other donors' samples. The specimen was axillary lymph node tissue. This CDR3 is CAQGGLGSDEQFF. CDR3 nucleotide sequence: TGTGCCCAGGGGGGCCTCGGCTCGGATGAGCAGTTCTTC.